This T cell receptor (beta chain) was sequenced in a study of T cells in Graves' hyperthyroidism and ophthalmopathy. About the research overall: Blood from the periphery was taken at initial diagnosis, before any treatment.

Comments on this clonotype: A read error is possible here, since a much larger clone lies one base away.

Amplified regions were TCR beta CDR3 sequences from RNA transcripts. TCR CDR3 regions were first amplified by RT-PCR with HTBI primers. TCRdb fed the multiplex PCR reads into MiXCR, producing one record per CDR3 protein. The sample has nearly 600,000 distinct CDR3 sequences; approximately 15% are singletons. The sequencing sample was made of blood. This sequence was found in a woman younger than 35 with Graves' ophthalmopathy.

CDR3 in DNA: TGCAGTGCTAGAGATATGGGCAGAACTTGCAATGAGCAGTTCTTC. Translation gives CSARDMGRTCNEQFF. The rearrangement joins TRBV20-1 to TRBJ2-1, with D uncertain. The germline gives CDR1 DFQATT, CDR2 SNEGSKA (reference sequence). This CDR3 region has 15 residues. Trimming removed 0 bases from V and 6 bases from J, with 15 bases in between.